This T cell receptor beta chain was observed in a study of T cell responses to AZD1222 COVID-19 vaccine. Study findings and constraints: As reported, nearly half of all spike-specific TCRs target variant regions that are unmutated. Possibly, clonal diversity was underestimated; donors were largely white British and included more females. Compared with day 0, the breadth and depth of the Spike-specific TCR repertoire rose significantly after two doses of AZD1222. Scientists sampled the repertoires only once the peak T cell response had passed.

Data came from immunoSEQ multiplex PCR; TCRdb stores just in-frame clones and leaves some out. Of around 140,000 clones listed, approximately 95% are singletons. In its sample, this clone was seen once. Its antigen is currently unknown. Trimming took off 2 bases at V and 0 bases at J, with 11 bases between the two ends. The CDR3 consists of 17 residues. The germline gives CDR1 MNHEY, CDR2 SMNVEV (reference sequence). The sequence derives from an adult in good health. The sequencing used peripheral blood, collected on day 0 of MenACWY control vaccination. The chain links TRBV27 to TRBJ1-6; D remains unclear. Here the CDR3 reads CASSLTSPPSYNSPLHF. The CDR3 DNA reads TGTGCCAGCAGTTTAACGAGCCCGCCCTCCTATAATTCACCCCTCCACTTT.